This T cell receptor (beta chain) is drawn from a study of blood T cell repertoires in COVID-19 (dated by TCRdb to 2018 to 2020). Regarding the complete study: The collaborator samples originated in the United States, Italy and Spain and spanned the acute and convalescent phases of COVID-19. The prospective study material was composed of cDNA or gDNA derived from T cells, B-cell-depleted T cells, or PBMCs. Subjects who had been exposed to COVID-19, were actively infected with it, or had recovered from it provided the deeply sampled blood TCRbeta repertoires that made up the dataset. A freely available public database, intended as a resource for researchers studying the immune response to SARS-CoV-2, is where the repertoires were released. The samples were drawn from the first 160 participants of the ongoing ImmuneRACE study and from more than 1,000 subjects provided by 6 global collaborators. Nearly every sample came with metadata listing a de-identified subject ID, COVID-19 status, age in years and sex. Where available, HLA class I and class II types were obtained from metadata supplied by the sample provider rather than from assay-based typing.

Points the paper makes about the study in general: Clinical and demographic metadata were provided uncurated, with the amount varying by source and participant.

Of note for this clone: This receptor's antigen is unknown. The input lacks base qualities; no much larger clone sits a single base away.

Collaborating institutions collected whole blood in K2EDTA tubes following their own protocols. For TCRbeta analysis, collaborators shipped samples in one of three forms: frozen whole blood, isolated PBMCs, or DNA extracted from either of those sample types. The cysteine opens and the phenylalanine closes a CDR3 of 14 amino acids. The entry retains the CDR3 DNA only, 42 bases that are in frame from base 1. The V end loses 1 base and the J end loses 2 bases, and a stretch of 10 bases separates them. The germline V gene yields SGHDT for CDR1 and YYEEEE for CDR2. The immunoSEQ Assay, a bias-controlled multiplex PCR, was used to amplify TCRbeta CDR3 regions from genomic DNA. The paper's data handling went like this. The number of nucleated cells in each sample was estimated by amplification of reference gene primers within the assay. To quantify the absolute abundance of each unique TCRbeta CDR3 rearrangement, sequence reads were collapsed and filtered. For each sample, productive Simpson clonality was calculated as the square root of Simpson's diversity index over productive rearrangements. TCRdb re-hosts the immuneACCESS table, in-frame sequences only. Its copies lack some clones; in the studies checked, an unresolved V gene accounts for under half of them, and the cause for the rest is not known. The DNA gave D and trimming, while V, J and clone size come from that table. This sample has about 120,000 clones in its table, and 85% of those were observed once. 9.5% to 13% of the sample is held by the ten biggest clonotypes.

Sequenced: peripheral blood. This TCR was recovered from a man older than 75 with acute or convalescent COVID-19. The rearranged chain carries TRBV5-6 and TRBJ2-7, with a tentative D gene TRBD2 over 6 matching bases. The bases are TGTGCCAGCAGCTTGAGAGGCGGGACCTACGAGCAGTACTTC. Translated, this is CASSLRGGTYEQYF. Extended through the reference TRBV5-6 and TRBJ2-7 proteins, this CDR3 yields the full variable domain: DAGVTQSPTHLIKTRGQQVTLRCSPKSGHDTVSWYQQALGQGPQFIFQYYEEEERQRGNFPDRFSGHQFPNYSSELNVNALLLGDSALYLCASSLRGGTYEQYFGPGTRLTVT.